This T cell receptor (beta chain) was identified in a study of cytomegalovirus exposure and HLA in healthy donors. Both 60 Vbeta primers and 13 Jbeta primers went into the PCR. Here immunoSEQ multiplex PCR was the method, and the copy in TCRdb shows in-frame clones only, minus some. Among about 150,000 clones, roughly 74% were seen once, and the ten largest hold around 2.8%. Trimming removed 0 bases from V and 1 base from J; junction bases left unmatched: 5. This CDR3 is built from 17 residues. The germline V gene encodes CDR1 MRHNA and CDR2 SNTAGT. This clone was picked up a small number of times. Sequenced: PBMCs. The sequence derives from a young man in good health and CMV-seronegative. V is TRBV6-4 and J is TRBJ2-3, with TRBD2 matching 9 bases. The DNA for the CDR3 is TGTGCCAGCAGTGACTCGGGAGCGGGGGGAGGCACAGATACGCAGTATTTT. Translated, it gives CASSDSGAGGGTDTQYF.